The rows below give T cell receptor beta chains drawn from one sample of a study of cytomegalovirus exposure and HLA in healthy donors. This table comes from immunoSEQ multiplex PCR, and its TCRdb copy is limited to in-frame clones, with some not included. This sample has approximately 180,000 clones, with approximately 11% found just once. The sequenced sample consisted of PBMCs. These receptors came from a man aged 50-59 years in good health and CMV-seropositive. The CDR3 runs from the conserved cysteine through the conserved F or W. A D gene is named only where the DNA matches it firmly. Where a row states a size, it is once, few, many or the class of an expanded clone; other rows omit it.

v_gene	j_gene	d_gene	abundance	CDR3aa	CDR3nt
TRBV6-1	TRBJ2-7	.	.	CASTQQFSYEQYF	TGTGCCAGCACTCAACAGTTCTCCTACGAGCAGTACTTC
TRBV2	TRBJ1-6	TRBD1	.	CASGNRQGNNSPLHF	TGTGCCAGCGGAAATAGACAGGGTAACAATTCACCCCTCCACTTT
TRBV6-4	TRBJ1-1	TRBD1	few	CASSKDRGTTEAFF	TGTGCCAGCAGTAAGGACAGGGGGACCACTGAAGCTTTCTTT
TRBV2	TRBJ1-5	.	few	CASSEITSGQPQHF	TGTGCCAGCAGTGAAATAACGTCGGGGCAGCCCCAGCATTTT
TRBV13	TRBJ1-1	TRBD1	many	CASSFTTGGLRTEAFF	TGTGCCAGCAGCTTCACCACAGGGGGTTTAAGGACTGAAGCTTTCTTT
TRBV9	TRBJ1-6	.	few	CASSVRQGGYNSPLHF	TGTGCCAGCAGCGTTAGGCAGGGAGGCTATAATTCACCCCTCCACTTT
TRBV18	TRBJ2-7	.	.	CASSDTSYEQYF	TGTGCCAGCTCGGACACTTCCTACGAGCAGTACTTC
TRBV7-2	TRBJ2-2	.	.	CASSLELASTGELFF	TGTGCCAGCAGCTTAGAGTTAGCTAGCACCGGGGAGCTGTTTTTT
TRBV28	TRBJ1-1	.	few	CASPPTPGTTEAFF	TGTGCCAGTCCACCGACACCGGGGACTACTGAAGCTTTCTTT
TRBV28	TRBJ1-6	TRBD1	.	CASSLRTGGYSPLHF	TGTGCCAGCAGTTTGAGGACAGGGGGATACTCACCCCTCCACTTT
TRBV18	TRBJ1-1	.	.	CASSLNTDTEAFF	TGTGCCAGCTCCCTCAATACGGACACTGAAGCTTTCTTT
TRBV7-9	TRBJ1-2	TRBD1	few	CASSSGTGVRYGYTF	TGTGCCAGCAGCTCGGGGACAGGGGTTCGCTATGGCTACACCTTC
TRBV30	TRBJ1-6	TRBD1	.	CAWSEGTGSLHF	TGTGCCTGGAGTGAGGGGACAGGCTCCCTCCACTTT
TRBV7-9	TRBJ2-5	TRBD1	.	CASSLGWDSHRYQETQYF	TGTGCCAGCAGCTTAGGGTGGGACAGTCATCGGTACCAAGAGACCCAGTACTTC
TRBV18	TRBJ2-5	TRBD1	few	CASSPWDRGKETQYF	TGTGCCAGCTCACCATGGGACAGGGGAAAGGAGACCCAGTACTTC
TRBV5-1	TRBJ1-1	TRBD1	few	CASSGTGPGVTEAFF	TGCGCCAGCAGCGGGACAGGGCCCGGAGTCACTGAAGCTTTCTTT
TRBV19	TRBJ1-5	.	.	CASSITRDGNQPQHF	TGTGCCAGTAGTATCACCAGGGATGGCAATCAGCCCCAGCATTTT
TRBV13	TRBJ1-1	TRBD1	.	CASSPPRDRANGAFF	TGTGCCAGCAGCCCGCCCCGGGACAGGGCTAATGGAGCTTTCTTT
TRBV18	TRBJ2-7	.	few	CASSPKASYEQYF	TGTGCCAGCTCACCCAAAGCCTCCTACGAGCAGTACTTC
TRBV7-9	TRBJ2-1	TRBD1	.	CASSFPGQGGDEQFF	TGTGCCAGCAGCTTCCCGGGACAGGGAGGCGATGAGCAGTTCTTC
TRBV30	TRBJ1-5	.	.	CAWSVLGGNQPQHF	TGTGCCTGGAGTGTACTAGGGGGAAACCAGCCCCAGCATTTT
TRBV5-3	TRBJ2-2	TRBD1	.	CARSSQGANTGELFF	TGTGCCAGAAGCTCCCAGGGGGCCAACACCGGGGAGCTGTTTTTT
TRBV5-1	TRBJ2-5	.	.	CASSPRGSGETQYF	TGCGCCAGCAGTCCGAGGGGGTCGGGTGAGACCCAGTACTTC
TRBV28	TRBJ1-5	.	few	CASSSPGGNQPQHF	TGTGCCAGCAGTTCCCCCGGGGGCAATCAGCCCCAGCATTTT
TRBV7-9	TRBJ1-1	TRBD1	.	CASSLEPTGATEAFF	TGTGCCAGCAGCTTAGAGCCGACAGGGGCCACTGAAGCTTTCTTT
TRBV25-1	TRBJ1-4	TRBD1	.	CASSPGGSGNEKLFF	TGTGCCAGCAGTCCAGGGGGCTCGGGTAATGAAAAACTGTTTTTT
TRBV6-1	TRBJ1-2	.	.	CASSEGGTPNYGYTF	TGTGCCAGCAGTGAGGGGGGGACTCCTAACTATGGCTACACCTTC
TRBV10-3	TRBJ2-7	TRBD1	few	CASEDRAYEQYF	TGTGCCAGCGAAGACAGGGCCTACGAGCAGTACTTC
TRBV6-5	TRBJ1-5	.	.	CASSPNSNQPQHF	TGTGCCAGCAGTCCTAATAGCAATCAGCCCCAGCATTTT
TRBV28	TRBJ2-3	TRBD1	few	CASSLTGGTDTQYF	TGTGCCAGCAGTTTAACAGGGGGCACAGATACGCAGTATTTT
TRBV11-2	TRBJ2-2	.	few	CASSYGRRDTGELFF	TGTGCCAGCAGCTACGGCCGGCGGGACACCGGGGAGCTGTTTTTT
TRBV6-1	TRBJ1-1	.	.	CASSEIGSQEAEAFF	TGTGCCAGCAGTGAGATCGGCAGCCAGGAGGCTGAAGCTTTCTTT
TRBV7-8	TRBJ1-3	.	few	CASSLSPMRAGNTIYF	TGTGCCAGCAGCCTATCCCCGATGAGGGCTGGAAACACCATATATTTT